The 19 T cell receptor beta chains in this list originate from one sample, sequenced in a study of T-cell reconstitution after alpha-beta-depleted transplantation in children. Preparation of the TCRbeta library used unique molecular identifiers. In TCRdb, the PCR reads were re-called with MiXCR into one record per CDR3 protein. Of a few hundred thousand distinct CDR3 sequences in the sample, roughly 27% were seen once. Sequences were derived from PBMCs, sampled before TCRalphabeta/CD19-depleted stem cell transplant. These receptors came from a boy under two years old with Wiskott-Aldrich syndrome, due to receive a stem cell transplant.

Turning to this clonotype: The junction and the germline gene differ at one end; a read error may be behind it. The CDR3 bases are TGTGCCACCAGCAGAGATCTAGGGGGGACGAGTGTCTTC. It is translated as CATSRDLGGTSVF. The chain carries TRBV15 and TRBJ2-1; D may correspond to TRBD1 or TRBD2 (6 bases each). This CDR3 has 13 amino acids. CDR1 LNHNV and CDR2 YYDKDF come from the germline V gene (reference sequence). Full variable domain (missing parts from reference TRBV15 and TRBJ2-1): DAMVIQNPRYQVTQFGKPVTLSCSQTLNHNVMYWYQQKSSQAPKLLFHYYDKDFNNEADTPDNFQSRRPNTSFCFLDIRSPGLGDTAMYLCATSRDLGGTSVFGPGTRLTVL.

The chain joins TRBV10-3 to TRBJ2-5; 7 positions agree with TRBD1. The germline V gene has CDR1 ENHRY and CDR2 SYGVKD. Unmatched junction bases numbered 6, after V lost 2 bases and J lost 9 bases. The length of the CDR3 is 13 residues. CDR3 DNA sequence: TGTGCCATCAGTGAGGACAGGGTTCTTCCCCAGTACTTC. This sequence encodes CAISEDRVLPQYF.

This clonotype was recorded a few times. The chain has TRBV5-1 and TRBJ2-7, with TRBD2 identical over 12 bases. This CDR3 region has 14 residues. Germline CDR1 and CDR2: SGHRS and YFSETQ. Trimming took 4 bases from V and 5 from J; bases not matched to a gene: 4. CDR3 sequence (DNA): TGCGCCAGCAGCGGACTAGCGGGATCCCACGAGCAGTACTTC. It yields the protein CASSGLAGSHEQYF. The variable domain in full, with the rest retrieved from reference TRBV5-1 and TRBJ2-7, is KAGVTQTPRYLIKTRGQQVTLSCSPISGHRSVSWYQQTPGQGLQFLFEYFSETQRNKGNFPGRFSGRQFSNSRSEMNVSTLELGDSALYLCASSGLAGSHEQYFGPGTRLTVT.

This clonotype was counted a few times. The chain links TRBV5-1 to TRBJ2-2; 11 bases align to TRBD2. Trimming at V came to 0 bases and at J to 2 bases, leaving 12 bases not matched to a gene. CDR1 SGHRS and CDR2 YFSETQ come from the germline V gene. The CDR3 covers 20 residues. For the CDR3, the DNA is TGCGCCAGCAGCTTGGCCCCGGGGACCGGGACTAGCGGCAACACCGGGGAGCTGTTTTTT. This translates into CASSLAPGTGTSGNTGELFF.

This clonotype was counted between two and nine times. The rearrangement links TRBV5-1 to TRBJ1-4; no clear D. V was cut by 0 bases and J by 14 bases, with 17 bases left in between. Germline values: CDR1 SGHRS, CDR2 YFSETQ. The CDR3 length is 14 residues. CDR3 sequence reads: CASSLASGPGILFF. The DNA of the CDR3 is TGCGCCAGCAGCTTGGCCTCGGGTCCTGGTATCCTGTTTTTT.

The rearrangement joins TRBV20-1 to TRBJ2-5; D might be TRBD2 (5 bases). The germline V and J ends were trimmed by 1 base and 4 bases, with 13 bases remaining between them. Germline-derived CDR1 and CDR2 are DFQATT and SNEGSKA (reference sequence). This CDR3 contains 14 residues. Written as DNA, the CDR3 is TGCAGTGCTAGAGGGGCGGTGAGGGCAGAGACCCAGTACTTC. This translates into CSARGAVRAETQYF.

The gene calls are TRBV5-1 and TRBJ2-7, with D perhaps matching TRBD1 (6 bases). The CDR3 covers 14 residues. Germline-derived CDR1 and CDR2 are SGHRS and YFSETQ. V lost 3 bases and J 7 bases, leaving 17 bases between the germline ends. In DNA, the CDR3 is TGCGCCAGCAGCTCCCGACAGGCCTCGGATGAGCAGTACTTC. Protein sequence: CASSSRQASDEQYF.

The sample holds a few counts of this clonotype. The J gene is TRBJ2-6, the V gene TRBV6-5; D is ambiguous. Germline lookup yields CDR1 MNHEY and CDR2 SVGAGI. Between the trimmed V and J ends, which lost 2 bases and 1 base, there was a span of 6 bases. The CDR3 consists of 15 residues. This chain's CDR3 is CASSYQVSGANVLTF. The CDR3 DNA sequence: TGTGCCAGCAGTTACCAAGTGTCTGGGGCCAACGTCCTGACTTTC.

This clonotype has more than one count but fewer than ten. The DNA for the CDR3 is TGTGCCAGCAGCCGAATAACAAAACTAGCGGGAGGCCTAGATACGCAGTATTTT. It codes for CASSRITKLAGGLDTQYF. The V and J genes are TRBV7-3 and TRBJ2-3; TRBD2 aligns across 12 bases. CDR1 is SGHTA and CDR2 is FQGTGA in the germline V gene. Trimming took 5 bases from V and 5 from J; bases not matched to a gene: 14. The CDR3 runs to 18 residues.

The chain couples TRBV5-5 to TRBJ1-1; tentative D call: TRBD1 (5 bases). Germline V lookup: CDR1 SGHKS, CDR2 YYEKEE (reference sequence). Trimming shortened V by 9 bases and J by 1 base, and 16 bases separated the two germline ends. The CDR3 consists of 14 residues. CDR3 sequence (DNA): TGTGCCACCCAAAATCCGGGACGGAACACTGAAGCTTTCTTT. This encodes CATQNPGRNTEAFF. Full variable domain (missing parts from reference TRBV5-5 and TRBJ1-1): DAGVTQSPTHLIKTRGQQVTLRCSPISGHKSVSWYQQVLGQGPQFIFQYYEKEERGRGNFPDRFSARQFPNYSSELNVNALLLGDSALYLCATQNPGRNTEAFFGQGTRLTVV.

This clonotype was seen more than once but under ten times. The chain joins TRBV29-1 to TRBJ2-7; 8 bases are a match to TRBD1. Germline V gives CDR1 SQVTM, CDR2 ANQGSEA. V gave up 6 bases and J gave up 7 bases; unmatched junction bases: 14. The CDR3 length is 14 residues. The CDR3 here is CSVQGAPRSWEQYF. CDR3 in DNA: TGCAGCGTCCAGGGGGCCCCTAGGAGTTGGGAGCAGTACTTC.

This clonotype was observed many times. The chain carries TRBV5-1 and TRBJ1-1; TRBD1 agrees at 9 bases. The CDR3 spans 15 residues. With 1 base clipped from V and 4 bases from J, the junction kept 5 bases outside the gene matches. Germline lookup yields CDR1 SGHRS and CDR2 YFSETQ. The CDR3 DNA is TGCGCCAGCAGCTTGTCGGACAGGGGTGTCACTGAAGCTTTCTTT. This gives the protein CASSLSDRGVTEAFF.

The chain is built from TRBV5-1 and TRBJ2-7; D gene uncertain. Trimming took off 4 bases at V and 1 base at J, with 15 bases between the two ends. This CDR3 region has 15 residues. Germline V gene data show CDR1 as SGHRS and CDR2 as YFSETQ. As DNA, the CDR3 is TGCGCCAGCAGCACATCACCGGGCCCTTCCTACGAGCAGTACTTC. Translated, it gives CASSTSPGPSYEQYF. The complete variable domain, with remaining parts taken from reference TRBV5-1 and TRBJ2-7, reads KAGVTQTPRYLIKTRGQQVTLSCSPISGHRSVSWYQQTPGQGLQFLFEYFSETQRNKGNFPGRFSGRQFSNSRSEMNVSTLELGDSALYLCASSTSPGPSYEQYFGPGTRLTVT.

This clonotype was counted a few times. The chain joins TRBV5-1 to TRBJ2-1; TRBD1 matches at 8 bases. CDR1 is SGHRS and CDR2 is YFSETQ in the germline V gene. The length of the CDR3 is 14 residues. V was clipped by 7 bases and J by 8 bases; unmatched bases: 11. The CDR3: CASRRDRTLDEQFF. The CDR3 DNA reads TGCGCCAGCCGCAGGGACAGGACTCTGGATGAGCAGTTCTTC.

This clonotype was counted a few times. The chain has TRBV20-1 and TRBJ2-2; 7 positions match TRBD2. Losses at the gene ends were 3 bases for V and 7 bases for J; bases not matched to a gene: 11. This CDR3 spans 15 amino acids. Germline CDR1 DFQATT, CDR2 SNEGSKA (reference sequence). Written as DNA, the CDR3 is TGCAGTGCTAGTATAAGCGGGAATCGAGGCGGGGAGCTGTTTTTT. Its translation is CSASISGNRGGELFF.

The genes are TRBV4-1 and TRBJ1-1, with D unresolved. The CDR3 is made up of 15 amino acids. CDR1 MGHRA and CDR2 YSYEKL come from the germline V gene. Trimming removed 0 bases at V and 1 base at J, with 9 bases between. CDR3 region: CASSQEFRKNTEAFF. CDR3 sequence (DNA): TGCGCCAGCAGCCAAGAATTCAGGAAGAACACTGAAGCTTTCTTT.

The CDR3 protein is CASRVTSGSDEQFF. The CDR3 region has the DNA TGTGCCAGCAGGGTCACTAGCGGGAGCGATGAGCAGTTCTTC. V is TRBV2 and J is TRBJ2-1; 11 bases line up with TRBD2. CDR3 length: 14 residues. Trimming removed 6 bases from V and 8 bases from J; junction bases left unmatched: 6. Germline-derived CDR1 and CDR2 are SNHLY and FYNNEI.

CDR3 DNA: TGTGCCAGCAGCGAGAGACAGGCCGTGGATACGCAGTATTTT. Translating it yields CASSERQAVDTQYF. The chain is built from TRBV7-2 and TRBJ2-3, with D perhaps TRBD1 (6 bases). The CDR3 spans 14 residues. V was clipped by 5 bases and J by 6 bases, with 15 bases between them. Germline CDR1 SGHTA, CDR2 FQGNSA.

The V and J genes are TRBV5-1 and TRBJ2-1; 7 bases map to TRBD2. Germline V gene sequence: CDR1 SGHRS, CDR2 YFSETQ. This CDR3 contains 15 residues. V lost 0 bases and J lost 5; bases outside the gene matches: 5. CDR3 region: CASSLALRENNEQFF. The CDR3, as DNA: TGCGCCAGCAGCTTGGCCTTGCGGGAGAACAATGAGCAGTTCTTC.